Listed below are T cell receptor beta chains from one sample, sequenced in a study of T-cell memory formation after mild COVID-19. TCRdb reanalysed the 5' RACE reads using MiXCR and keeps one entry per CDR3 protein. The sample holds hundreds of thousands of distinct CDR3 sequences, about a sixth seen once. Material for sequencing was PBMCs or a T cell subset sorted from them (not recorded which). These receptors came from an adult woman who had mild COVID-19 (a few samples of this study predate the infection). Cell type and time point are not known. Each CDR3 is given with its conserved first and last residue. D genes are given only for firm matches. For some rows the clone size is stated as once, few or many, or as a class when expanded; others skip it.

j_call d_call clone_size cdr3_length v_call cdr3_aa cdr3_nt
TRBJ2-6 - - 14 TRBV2 CASSEGGGANVLTF TGTGCCAGCAGTGAGGGAGGAGGGGCCAACGTCCTGACTTTC
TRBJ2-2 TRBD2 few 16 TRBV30 CAWIRAGGLRSGELFF TGTGCCTGGATCAGAGCGGGAGGCCTCAGATCCGGGGAGCTGTTTTTT
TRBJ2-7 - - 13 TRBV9 CASSVAGDYEQYF TGTGCCAGCAGCGTAGCGGGGGACTACGAGCAGTACTTC
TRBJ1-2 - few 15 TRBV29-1 CSVADPGLSNYGYTF TGCAGCGTTGCGGACCCGGGACTTAGCAACTATGGCTACACCTTC
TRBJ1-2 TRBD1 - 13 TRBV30 CASTGQGGRGYTF TGTGCCTCCACGGGACAGGGAGGCCGTGGCTACACCTTC
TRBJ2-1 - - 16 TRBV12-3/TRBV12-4 CASSQDGGPIPRRQFF TGTGCCAGCAGTCAAGACGGGGGGCCCATCCCAAGGAGGCAGTTCTTC
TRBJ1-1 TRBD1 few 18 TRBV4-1 CASSHSRDRGLMNTEAFF TGCGCCAGCAGCCATAGCCGGGACAGGGGACTTATGAACACTGAAGCTTTCTTT
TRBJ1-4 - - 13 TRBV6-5 CASSPMEREKLFF TGTGCCAGCAGCCCTATGGAGCGAGAAAAACTGTTTTTT
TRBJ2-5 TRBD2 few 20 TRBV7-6 CASSLGSIGSGRPRSETQYF TGTGCCAGCAGCTTAGGGTCTATTGGTAGCGGGAGGCCCCGGTCAGAGACCCAGTACTTC
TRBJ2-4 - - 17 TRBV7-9 CASSLVDGSKAKNIQYF TGTGCCAGCAGCTTAGTGGATGGCTCGAAAGCCAAAAACATTCAGTACTTC
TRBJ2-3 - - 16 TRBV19 CASSSTAAPSTDTQYF TGTGCCAGTAGTTCTACCGCAGCGCCTAGCACAGATACGCAGTATTTT
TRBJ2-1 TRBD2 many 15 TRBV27 CASTGLAGGKNEQFF TGTGCCAGCACGGGGCTAGCGGGAGGGAAAAATGAGCAGTTCTTC
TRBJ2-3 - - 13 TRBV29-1 CSVEKARRDTQYF TGCAGCGTTGAAAAAGCCAGGAGAGATACGCAGTATTTT
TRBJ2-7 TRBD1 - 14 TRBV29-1 CSVDEDRGRGEQYF TGCAGCGTTGATGAGGACAGGGGGCGCGGCGAGCAGTACTTC
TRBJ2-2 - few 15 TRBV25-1 CASSELASNTGELFF TGTGCCAGCAGTGAATTGGCATCGAACACCGGGGAGCTGTTTTTT
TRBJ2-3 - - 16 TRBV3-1 CASSQVAGGRTDTQYF TGTGCCAGCAGCCAAGTGGCGGGCGGCCGCACAGATACGCAGTATTTT
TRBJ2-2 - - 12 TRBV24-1 CATSTTTGELFF TGTGCCACCTCGACGACCACCGGGGAGCTGTTTTTT
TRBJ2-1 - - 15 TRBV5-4 CASSLESLASNEQFF TGTGCCAGCAGCTTGGAGTCACTCGCTTCGAATGAGCAGTTCTTC
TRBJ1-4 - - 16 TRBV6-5 CASSTGDPATNEKLFF TGTGCCAGCAGCACCGGGGACCCCGCAACTAATGAAAAACTGTTTTTT
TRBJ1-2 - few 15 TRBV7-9 CASSSRRREFYGYTF TGTGCCAGCAGCTCAAGACGGAGAGAGTTCTATGGCTACACCTTC
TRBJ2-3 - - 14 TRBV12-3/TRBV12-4 CASSTLGLTDTQYF TGTGCCTCCAGTACATTGGGACTCACAGATACGCAGTATTTT
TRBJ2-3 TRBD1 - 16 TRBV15 CATSRDRGQSTDTQYF TGTGCCACCAGCAGAGATAGGGGACAGAGCACAGATACGCAGTATTTT
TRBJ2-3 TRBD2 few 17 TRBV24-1 CATSDPRLAGGTDTQYF TGTGCCACCAGTGATCCCCGACTAGCGGGGGGCACAGATACGCAGTATTTT
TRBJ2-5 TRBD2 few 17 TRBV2 CASSEGASGRYQETQYF TGTGCCAGCAGTGAAGGGGCTAGCGGGAGGTACCAAGAGACCCAGTACTTC
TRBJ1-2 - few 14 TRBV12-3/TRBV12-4 CASSPGQHVYGYTF TGTGCCAGCAGTCCCGGACAGCATGTCTATGGCTACACCTTC
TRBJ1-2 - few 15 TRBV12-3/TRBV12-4 CASSPIQGTTYGYTF TGTGCCAGCAGTCCGATACAGGGTACAACCTATGGCTACACCTTC
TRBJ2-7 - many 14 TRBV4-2 CASSQAGEVAEQYF TGTGCCAGCAGCCAAGCGGGAGAGGTAGCCGAGCAGTACTTC
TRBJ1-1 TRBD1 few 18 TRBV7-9 CASSLVAGGAGDGTEAFF TGTGCCAGCAGCTTAGTGGCAGGGGGCGCCGGGGATGGCACTGAAGCTTTCTTT
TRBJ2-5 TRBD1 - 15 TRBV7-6 CASSSSWDRKETQYF TGTGCCAGCAGCTCTTCCTGGGACAGAAAAGAGACCCAGTACTTC
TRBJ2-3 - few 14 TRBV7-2 CASSFVGQADTQYF TGTGCCAGCAGCTTCGTTGGTCAGGCAGATACGCAGTATTTT
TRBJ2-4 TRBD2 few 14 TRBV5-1 CASSSTSGGDIQYF TGCGCCAGCAGCTCGACTAGCGGGGGTGACATTCAGTACTTC
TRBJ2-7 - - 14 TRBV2 CASLLRALGVEQYF TGTGCCAGCTTGCTCCGGGCTCTCGGGGTGGAGCAGTACTTC
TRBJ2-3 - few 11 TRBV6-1 CASSVKDTQYF TGTGCCAGCAGTGTAAAGGATACGCAGTATTTT
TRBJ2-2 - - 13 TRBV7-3 CASSFGFSGELFF TGTGCCAGCAGCTTTGGATTCTCCGGGGAGCTGTTTTTT
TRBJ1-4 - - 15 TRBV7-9 CASSLSRERSEKLFF TGTGCCAGCAGCTTAAGCAGGGAGCGGAGTGAAAAACTGTTTTTT
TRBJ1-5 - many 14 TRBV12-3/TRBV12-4 CASSLNSENQPQHF TGTGCCAGCAGTTTGAACTCTGAGAATCAGCCCCAGCATTTT
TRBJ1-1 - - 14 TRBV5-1 CASSPSRGGGEAFF TGCGCCAGCAGCCCCTCCCGGGGGGGTGGTGAAGCTTTCTTT
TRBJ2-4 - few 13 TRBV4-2 CASSQDGENIQYF TGTGCCAGCAGCCAAGATGGGGAGAACATTCAGTACTTC
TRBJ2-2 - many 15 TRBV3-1 CASSQEAVPAGELFF TGTGCCAGCAGCCAAGAAGCCGTTCCGGCCGGGGAGCTGTTTTTT
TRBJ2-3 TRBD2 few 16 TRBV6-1 CASSDGLAESTDTQYF TGTGCCAGCAGTGATGGACTAGCGGAGAGCACAGATACGCAGTATTTT
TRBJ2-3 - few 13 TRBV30 CAWILGGTDTQYF TGTGCCTGGATTCTCGGGGGTACTGATACGCAGTATTTT